This record covers a single T cell receptor beta chain. Its target is not known. Template material for amplifying TCR beta CDR3 regions consisted of RNA transcripts. TCR CDR3 regions were first amplified by RT-PCR with HTBI primers. TCRdb reprocessed the multiplex PCR reads with MiXCR, giving one entry per CDR3 protein. Of about 300,000 distinct CDR3 sequences in the sample, approximately 18% are singletons; the top ten hold approximately 35%. The entry originates in a study of T cells in Graves' hyperthyroidism and ophthalmopathy. V lost 0 bases to trimming and J lost 3 bases, with 15 bases between them. Germline CDR1 and CDR2: SGHRS and YFSETQ. This CDR3 has 16 amino acids. Study conclusions and caveats: Clonotypes that were expanded in thyroid above 0.001 mostly appeared in blood too.

This sequence joins TRBV5-1 and TRBJ2-5; D is tentatively TRBD1 or TRBD2 (5 bases each). This TCR derives from a man aged 50 to 60 with Graves' ophthalmopathy. The sequenced sample consisted of blood. CDR3 nucleotides: TGCGCCAGCAGCTTGGAGATTGGGGGAGCGGAAGAGACCCAGTACTTC. Protein sequence: CASSLEIGGAEETQYF.